This TCR beta chain was captured by sequencing in a study of blood T cell repertoires in COVID-19. Looking at the study overall: Sources were T cells, B-cell-depleted T cells, or PBMCs; the material itself was cDNA or gDNA.

Original processing notes: Estimation of nucleated cell counts relied on the amplification of reference gene primers. Data came from immunoSEQ multiplex PCR; TCRdb stores just in-frame clones and leaves some out. D and trimming come from the DNA, and the V and J calls and clone size come from that table. The table has fewer than 400,000 clones, 92% seen once. Everyone who took part was roughly 18 to 100 years old, and they came from about 25 US areas. Participants reported their clinical history, and cohort assignment relied on those reports. The CDR3 is 17 amino acids. Trimming took off 0 bases at V and 1 base at J, with 14 bases between the two ends. Germline assignment: CDR1 SGHRS and CDR2 YFSETQ.

Sequenced sample: PBMCs or T cells enriched from blood (not recorded which). V and J are TRBV5-1 and TRBJ2-1; D gene uncertain. This receptor was taken from a woman in her twenties or thirties who had recovered from COVID-19. Written as DNA, the CDR3 is TGCGCCAGCAGCTTGGGAGTTGGTCGGCGGTCCTACAATGAGCAGTTCTTC. Protein: CASSLGVGRRSYNEQFF.